Included here is one T cell receptor (beta chain) sequence, with context. This clonotype was seen a handful of times. The clone's antigen remains unknown. No base quality information exists; no much larger clone differs at one position. The sample comes from a study of early T cells in non-severe SARS-CoV-2 infection (dated by TCRdb to the early 2020s). Regarding the complete study: Because TCR sequencing relied on bulk RNA taken from unsorted whole blood, pairing of alpha and beta chains was not possible. Overall study outcomes, separate from this receptor: VDJdb matching was skewed toward anti-spike CD8 responses and likely underestimated virus-specific expansions, missing private and CD4 specificities.

CDR1 and CDR2 are read off the germline V gene as MNHEY and SVGEGT. At the junction V is shortened by 2 bases and J by 2 bases; bases outside the gene matches: 6. The CDR3 goes from the cysteine to the phenylalanine over 16 residues. This entry keeps only the CDR3 DNA: 48 bases, framed from base 1. The study was a case-control design nested within a healthcare worker cohort in London, UK, with weekly nasopharyngeal swab PCR tests and blood sampling. Healthcare workers were recruited between 23 and 31 March 2020, during the week of the UK lockdown, and were followed weekly for up to about 16 weeks. The receptor library was made with 5' RACE. The run used a NextSeq 500. To correct for sequencing error and PCR bias, the TCR library protocol tagged individual cDNA molecules with unique molecular identifiers. TCR alpha and beta chains were both sequenced, and the abundances of alpha and beta sequences in each sample were closely correlated with each other. Per the authors' processing: Decombinator V4 was used to annotate TCR sequences for V gene, J gene and CDR3. TCRs were defined as expanded if a significant change between any two time points was detected under a Poisson model with p below 0.0001. TCR abundances were normalised to the total number of TCRs sequenced per sample and expressed as counts per million. TRAV1-2 paired with TRAJ12, TRAJ20 or TRAJ33 defined MAIT TCRs, while TRAV10 paired with TRAJ18 defined iNKT TCRs. VDJdb, accessed 1 November 2021, was searched for CMV, EBV and SARS-CoV-2 annotated TCRs, excluding TCRs annotated for multiple antigens. The public sequencing data were trimmed at Q25 with fastp and processed into clonotypes with MiXCR by TCRdb, which kept only in-frame beta chains. All rows with the same CDR3 protein become a single entry with the most common DNA and genes. Clone size and V and J calls follow TCRdb, not the original study. The sample includes more than 90,000 distinct CDR3 sequences, with approximately 13% observed a single time. The ten largest clonotypes hold approximately 2.4% of the sample.

This TCR was sampled from an adult who was a healthcare worker with PCR-confirmed SARS-CoV-2 infection or an uninfected control (not recorded which). The sequencing sample was made of whole blood. Here the chain combines TRBV6-2 or TRBV6-3 and TRBJ1-2, and 9 junctional nucleotides match TRBD1. The CDR3 here reads CASSYTGQGLNYGYTF. The DNA sequence is given as TGTGCCAGCAGTTACACGGGACAGGGCTTAAACTATGGCTACACCTTC.